This T cell receptor beta chain was sequenced for a study of shared clonotypes between healthy human individuals. Naive CD8 isolation took CD45RO-negative cells positively selected for CCR7 and excluded terminally differentiated effector memory CD45RA+ cells. This CDR3 contains 13 residues. V lost 6 bases and J 9 bases, leaving 15 bases between the germline ends. Germline V gene lookup returns CDR1 MNHEY and CDR2 SMNVEV (reference sequence). Profiling relied on immunoSEQ multiplex PCR, and the TCRdb table lists in-frame clones only, not all of them. The data show about 600,000 clones, nearly 98% seen once.

The rearrangement links TRBV27 to TRBJ2-1; the D gene is possibly TRBD2 (5 bases). The receptor comes from a man between 25 and 39 years old in good health. Sequencing used naive CD8+ T cells sorted from blood. The DNA of the CDR3 is TGTGCCAGCAGCTCGGTATTAGGAGGTGAGCAGTTCTTC. Amino acids: CASSSVLGGEQFF.